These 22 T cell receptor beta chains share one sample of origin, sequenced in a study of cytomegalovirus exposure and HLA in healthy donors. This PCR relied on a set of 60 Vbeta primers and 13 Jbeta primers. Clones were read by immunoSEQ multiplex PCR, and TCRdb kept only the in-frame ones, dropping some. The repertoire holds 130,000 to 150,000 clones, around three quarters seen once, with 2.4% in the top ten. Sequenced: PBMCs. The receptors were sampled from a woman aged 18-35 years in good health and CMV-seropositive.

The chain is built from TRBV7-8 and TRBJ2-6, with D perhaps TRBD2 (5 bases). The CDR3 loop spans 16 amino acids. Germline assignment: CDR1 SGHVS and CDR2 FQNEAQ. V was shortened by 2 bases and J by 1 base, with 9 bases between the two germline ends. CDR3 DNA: TGTGCCAGCAGCTTACTTCGGGGTTCTGGGGCCAACGTCCTGACTTTC. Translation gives CASSLLRGSGANVLTF.

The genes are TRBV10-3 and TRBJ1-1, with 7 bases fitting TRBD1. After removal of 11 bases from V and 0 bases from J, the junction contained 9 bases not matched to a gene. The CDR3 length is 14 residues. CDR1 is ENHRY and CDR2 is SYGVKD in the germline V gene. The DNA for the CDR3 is TGTGCCTCGGGACAGACTGGGATGAACACTGAAGCTTTCTTT. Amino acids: CASGQTGMNTEAFF.

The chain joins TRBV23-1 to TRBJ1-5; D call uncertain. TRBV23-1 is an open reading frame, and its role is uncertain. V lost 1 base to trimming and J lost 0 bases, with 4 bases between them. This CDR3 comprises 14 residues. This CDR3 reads CASSQWHSNQPQHF. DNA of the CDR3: TGCGCCAGCAGTCAATGGCATAGCAATCAGCCCCAGCATTTT.

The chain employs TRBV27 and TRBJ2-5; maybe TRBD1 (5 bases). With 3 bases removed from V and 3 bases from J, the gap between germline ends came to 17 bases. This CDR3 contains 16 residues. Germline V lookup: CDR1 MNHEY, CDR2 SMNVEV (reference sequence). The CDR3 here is CASSFATDSPEETQYF. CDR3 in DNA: TGTGCCAGCAGTTTCGCTACTGACAGCCCTGAAGAGACCCAGTACTTC.

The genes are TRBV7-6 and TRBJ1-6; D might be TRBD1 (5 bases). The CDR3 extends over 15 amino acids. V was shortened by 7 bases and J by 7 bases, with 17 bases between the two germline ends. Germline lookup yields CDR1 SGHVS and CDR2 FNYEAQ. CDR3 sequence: CASTKGLGRNSPLHF. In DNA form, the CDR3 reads TGTGCCAGCACCAAGGGGCTAGGACGGAATTCACCCCTCCACTTT.

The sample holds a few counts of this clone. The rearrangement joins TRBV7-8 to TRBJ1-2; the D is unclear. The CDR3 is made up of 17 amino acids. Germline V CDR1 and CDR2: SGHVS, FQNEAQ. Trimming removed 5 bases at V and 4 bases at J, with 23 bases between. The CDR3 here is CASSHRGENVQLYGYTF. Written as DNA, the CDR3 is TGTGCCAGCAGCCACCGCGGGGAGAATGTGCAGCTCTATGGCTACACCTTC.

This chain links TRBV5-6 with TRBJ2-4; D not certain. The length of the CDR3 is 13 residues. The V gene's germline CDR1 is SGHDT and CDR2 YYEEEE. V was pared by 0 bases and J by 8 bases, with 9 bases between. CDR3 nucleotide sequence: TGTGCCAGCAGCTTGGCCGGTATTGACATTCAGTACTTC. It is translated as CASSLAGIDIQYF. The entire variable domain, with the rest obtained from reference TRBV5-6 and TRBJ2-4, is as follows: DAGVTQSPTHLIKTRGQQVTLRCSPKSGHDTVSWYQQALGQGPQFIFQYYEEEERQRGNFPDRFSGHQFPNYSSELNVNALLLGDSALYLCASSLAGIDIQYFGAGTRLSVL.

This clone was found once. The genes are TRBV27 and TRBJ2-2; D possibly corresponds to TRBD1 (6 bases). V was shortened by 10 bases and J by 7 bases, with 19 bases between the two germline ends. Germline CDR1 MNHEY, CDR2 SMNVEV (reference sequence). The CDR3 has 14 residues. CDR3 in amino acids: CATRDPGGHGELFF. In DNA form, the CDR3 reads TGTGCCACCCGGGATCCTGGGGGCCACGGGGAGCTGTTTTTT.

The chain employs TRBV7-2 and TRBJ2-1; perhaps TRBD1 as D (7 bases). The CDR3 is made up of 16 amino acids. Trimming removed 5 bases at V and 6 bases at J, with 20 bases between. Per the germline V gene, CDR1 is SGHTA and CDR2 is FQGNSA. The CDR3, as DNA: TGTGCCAGCAGCCCCCAGCGGGCAGGGGGGCGCAATGAGCAGTTCTTC. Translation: CASSPQRAGGRNEQFF.

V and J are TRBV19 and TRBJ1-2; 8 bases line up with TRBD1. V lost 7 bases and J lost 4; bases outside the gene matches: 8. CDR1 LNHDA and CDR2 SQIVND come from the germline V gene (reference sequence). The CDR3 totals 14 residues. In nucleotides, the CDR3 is TGTGCCAGTAAAGGACAGGGAAGTTCCTATGGCTACACCTTC. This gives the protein CASKGQGSSYGYTF.

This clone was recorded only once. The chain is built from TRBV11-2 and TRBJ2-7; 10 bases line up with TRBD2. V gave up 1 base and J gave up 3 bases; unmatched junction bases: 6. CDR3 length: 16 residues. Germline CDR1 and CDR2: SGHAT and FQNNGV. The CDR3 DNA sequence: TGTGCCAGCAGCTTAGGGGCTAGCGGGGGTTTCTACGAGCAGTACTTC. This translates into CASSLGASGGFYEQYF.

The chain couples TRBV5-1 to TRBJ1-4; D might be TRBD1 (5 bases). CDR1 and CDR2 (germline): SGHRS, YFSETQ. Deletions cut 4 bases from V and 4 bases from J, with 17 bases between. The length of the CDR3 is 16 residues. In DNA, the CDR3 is TGCGCCAGCAGCCTCTCCGCCCTGGGGGGTAATGAAAAACTGTTTTTT. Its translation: CASSLSALGGNEKLFF.

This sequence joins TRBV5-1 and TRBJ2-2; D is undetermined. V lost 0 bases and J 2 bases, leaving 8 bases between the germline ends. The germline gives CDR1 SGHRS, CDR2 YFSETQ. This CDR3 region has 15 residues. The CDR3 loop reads CASSLDTKNTGELFF. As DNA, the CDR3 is TGCGCCAGCAGCTTGGACACCAAAAACACCGGGGAGCTGTTTTTT.

The DNA of the CDR3 is TGTGCCAGCAGTTCCGGGACTAGCGGGGGGGCTGCAGAGACCCAGTACTTC. Amino acids: CASSSGTSGGAAETQYF. The chain combines TRBV5-4 with TRBJ2-5, with TRBD2 matching 16 bases. Losses at the gene ends were 5 bases for V and 4 bases for J; bases not matched to a gene: 8. Germline V gives CDR1 SGHNT, CDR2 YYREEE (reference sequence). CDR3 length: 17 amino acids.

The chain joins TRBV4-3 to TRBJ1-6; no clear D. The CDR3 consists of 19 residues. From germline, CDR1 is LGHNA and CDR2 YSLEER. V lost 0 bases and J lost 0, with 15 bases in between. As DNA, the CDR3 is TGCGCCAGCAGCCAAGATCTTATTTTGGGGAGCTCCTATAATTCACCCCTCCACTTT. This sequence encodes CASSQDLILGSSYNSPLHF.

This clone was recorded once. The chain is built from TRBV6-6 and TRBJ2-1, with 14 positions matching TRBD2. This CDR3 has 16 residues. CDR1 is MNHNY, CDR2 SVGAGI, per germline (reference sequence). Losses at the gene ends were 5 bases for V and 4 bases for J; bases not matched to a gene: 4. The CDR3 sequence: CASSGGLAGGYNEQFF. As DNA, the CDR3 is TGTGCCAGCAGTGGCGGACTAGCGGGGGGATACAATGAGCAGTTCTTC.

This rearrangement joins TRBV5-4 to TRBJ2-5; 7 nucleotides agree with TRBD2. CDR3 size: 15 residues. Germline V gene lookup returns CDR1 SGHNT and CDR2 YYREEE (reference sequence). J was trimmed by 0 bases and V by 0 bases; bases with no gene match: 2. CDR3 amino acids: CASSLAGGYQETQYF. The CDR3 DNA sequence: TGTGCCAGCAGCTTGGCGGGGGGATACCAAGAGACCCAGTACTTC. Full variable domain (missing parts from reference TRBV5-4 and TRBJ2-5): ETGVTQSPTHLIKTRGQQVTLRCSSQSGHNTVSWYQQALGQGPQFIFQYYREEENGRGNFPPRFSGLQFPNYSSELNVNALELDDSALYLCASSLAGGYQETQYFGPGTRLLVL.

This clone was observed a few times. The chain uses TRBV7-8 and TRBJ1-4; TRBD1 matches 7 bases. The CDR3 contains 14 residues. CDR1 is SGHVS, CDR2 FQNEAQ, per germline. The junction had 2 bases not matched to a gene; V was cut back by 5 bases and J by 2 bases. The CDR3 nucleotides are TGTGCCAGCAGCCCGGGACAGACTAATGAAAAACTGTTTTTT. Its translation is CASSPGQTNEKLFF.

CDR3 residues: CASSLEEGGNSPLHF. DNA for the CDR3: TGCGCCAGCAGCCTGGAGGAGGGTGGCAATTCACCCCTCCACTTT. The chain recombines TRBV4-1 with TRBJ1-6, with D unclear. This CDR3 is built from 15 residues. The germline CDR1 and CDR2 sequences are MGHRA and YSYEKL. V lost 4 bases to trimming and J lost 7 bases, with 14 bases between them.

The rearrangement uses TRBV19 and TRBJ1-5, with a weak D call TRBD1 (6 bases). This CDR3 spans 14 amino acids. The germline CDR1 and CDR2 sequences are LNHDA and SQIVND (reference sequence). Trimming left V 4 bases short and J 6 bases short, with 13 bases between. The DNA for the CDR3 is TGTGCCAGTAGTAGTTACAGGGCGACTCAGCCCCAGCATTTT. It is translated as CASSSYRATQPQHF. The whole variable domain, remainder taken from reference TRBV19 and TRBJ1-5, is DGGITQSPKYLFRKEGQNVTLSCEQNLNHDAMYWYRQDPGQGLRLIYYSQIVNDFQKGDIAEGYSVSREKKESFPLTVTSAQKNPTAFYLCASSSYRATQPQHFGDGTRLSIL.

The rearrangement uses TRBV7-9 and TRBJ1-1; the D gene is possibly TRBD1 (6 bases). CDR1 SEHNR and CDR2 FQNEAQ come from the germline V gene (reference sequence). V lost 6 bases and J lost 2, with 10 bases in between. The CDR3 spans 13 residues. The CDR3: CASRQGDNTEAFF. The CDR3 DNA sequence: TGTGCCAGCAGACAGGGTGATAACACTGAAGCTTTCTTT.

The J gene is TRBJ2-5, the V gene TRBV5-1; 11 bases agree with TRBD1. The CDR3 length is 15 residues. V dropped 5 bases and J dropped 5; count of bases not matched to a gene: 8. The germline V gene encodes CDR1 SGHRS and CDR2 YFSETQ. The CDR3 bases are TGCGCCAGCAGACCCGGACAGGGGGCAATCGAGACCCAGTACTTC. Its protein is CASRPGQGAIETQYF.